A single sample is the source of the 31 T cell receptor beta chains below, sequenced in a study of radiotherapy plus CTLA-4 blockade in lung cancer. Measured with immunoSEQ multiplex PCR; TCRdb has only the in-frame clones, and not every one. The sample shows about 28,000 clones, 70% to 85% of them seen only once. This material consisted of peripheral blood, taken from a patient treated with radiotherapy plus ipilimumab. The receptors derive from a human donor with non-small cell lung cancer who had stable disease on radiotherapy plus ipilimumab.

V usage is TRBV7-6 and J usage is TRBJ1-3; the D is unclear. Germline lookup yields CDR1 SGHVS and CDR2 FNYEAQ. Trimming left V 5 bases short and J 4 bases short, with 3 bases between. This CDR3 is 11 amino acids long. The CDR3 protein is CASSTGNTIYF. CDR3 in DNA: TGTGCCAGCAGCACCGGAAACACCATATATTTT.

This clone appeared a few times. The genes are TRBV14 and TRBJ1-2, with 7 nucleotides matching TRBD1. The germline gives CDR1 SGHDN, CDR2 FVKESK. V lost 1 base to trimming and J lost 7 bases; unmatched junction nucleotides: 6. CDR3 length equals 14 residues. CDR3 sequence (DNA): TGTGCCAGCAGCCAAGCTCTACACAGGGGTGGCTACACCTTC. Amino acid sequence: CASSQALHRGGYTF.

The V call is TRBV6-5, the J call TRBJ2-7, with 9 bases identical to TRBD1. V lost 6 bases to trimming and J lost 4 bases; unmatched junction nucleotides: 10. The germline gives CDR1 MNHEY, CDR2 SVGAGI. The CDR3 consists of 15 residues. The CDR3 DNA sequence: TGTGCCAGCAGCTCCACGACAGGGGGTGTTTACGAGCAGTACGTC. Its protein product is CASSSTTGGVYEQYV.

The chain carries TRBV19 and TRBJ1-4; 11 bases agree with TRBD1. The CDR3 covers 18 residues. CDR1 and CDR2 (germline): LNHDA, SQIVND (reference sequence). V lost 4 bases, J lost 3 bases, and 10 bases stayed unmatched. The DNA for the CDR3 is TGTGCCAGTAGTAAATTGAGAGGACAGGGGGCTTCTAATGAAAAACTGTTTTTT. This translates into CASSKLRGQGASNEKLFF.

V is TRBV11-3 and J is TRBJ2-5, with D perhaps TRBD1 (6 bases). The V end was cut by 1 base, the J end by 0 bases, with 12 bases between. The CDR3 consists of 16 residues. The germline V gene has CDR1 SGHNT and CDR2 YENEEA. CDR3 amino acids: CASSLGAGVDQETQYF. CDR3 DNA: TGTGCCAGCAGCTTAGGAGCAGGGGTCGACCAAGAGACCCAGTACTTC.

The rearrangement links TRBV5-1 to TRBJ2-3; 8 nucleotides align to TRBD2. The CDR3 has 17 amino acids. CDR1 is SGHRS, CDR2 YFSETQ, per germline. V lost 6 bases to trimming and J lost 2 bases; unmatched junction nucleotides: 14. In DNA, the CDR3 is TGCGCCAGCAACTCCCCGGAACTAGCGGCCGTCACAGATACGCAGTATTTT. Its translation is CASNSPELAAVTDTQYF.

This clone has more than one count but fewer than ten. The gene calls are TRBV5-1 and TRBJ2-6; TRBD1 agrees at 10 bases. Germline V CDR1 and CDR2: SGHRS, YFSETQ. This CDR3 has 17 residues. V trimming: 4 bases; J trimming: 2 bases; junction bases outside the gene matches: 6. The CDR3 region is CASSLGGTGAGANVLTF. In DNA form, the CDR3 reads TGCGCCAGCAGCCTGGGGGGGACAGGGGCTGGGGCCAACGTCCTGACTTTC.

The chain has TRBV19 and TRBJ1-1, with 7 bases matching TRBD1. Germline trimming cut 6 bases from V and 0 bases from J; bases unmatched to any gene: 10. The V gene's germline CDR1 is LNHDA and CDR2 SQIVND (reference sequence). The CDR3 loop spans 16 amino acids. In DNA, the CDR3 is TGTGCCAGTAGCAAACGGACAGGACGGGTGAACACTGAAGCTTTCTTT. The encoded protein is CASSKRTGRVNTEAFF.

The chain carries TRBV11-2 and TRBJ1-5; the match to TRBD1 covers 7 bases. The J segment lost 4 bases and the V segment lost 6 bases, leaving 6 bases of the junction unmatched. The germline CDR1 and CDR2 sequences are SGHAT and FQNNGV. The CDR3 has 14 amino acids. The CDR3 loop is CASSGTVRNQPQHF. CDR3 nucleotides: TGTGCCAGCAGTGGGACAGTCCGTAATCAGCCCCAGCATTTT.

The rearrangement links TRBV7-2 to TRBJ1-2; 8 nucleotides agree with TRBD1. V lost 6 bases and J lost 4; bases outside the gene matches: 4. The CDR3 length is 13 residues. The germline CDR1 and CDR2 sequences are SGHTA and FQGNSA. The CDR3: CASSDRGGYGYTF. DNA for the CDR3: TGTGCCAGCAGTGACAGGGGTGGCTATGGCTACACCTTC.

The rearrangement joins TRBV28 to TRBJ2-5; 8 bases are a match to TRBD1. CDR3 size: 15 residues. With V trimmed by 2 bases and J by 6 bases, 8 bases remained unmatched. Germline loops: CDR1 MDHEN, CDR2 SYDVKM. CDR3 sequence: CASSLPTGDAQTQYF. For the CDR3, the DNA is TGTGCCAGCAGTTTACCGACAGGGGATGCGCAGACCCAGTACTTC.

This chain connects TRBV5-4 to TRBJ2-7; D might be TRBD1 (6 bases). V was pared by 0 bases and J by 3 bases, with 10 bases between. This CDR3 is 14 amino acids long. The germline gives CDR1 SGHNT, CDR2 YYREEE (reference sequence). DNA for the CDR3: TGTGCCAGCAGCTTGGCCCAGGGGAACTACGAGCAGTACTTC. Encoded protein: CASSLAQGNYEQYF.

This chain uses TRBV19 with TRBJ1-4; TRBD1 aligns across 9 bases. Trimming removed 7 bases from V and 5 bases from J; junction bases left unmatched: 11. Germline V gene data show CDR1 as LNHDA and CDR2 as SQIVND (reference sequence). The CDR3 is 16 amino acids. CDR3 bases: TGTGCCAGTACCGAACCCGGACAGGGGATAAATGAAAAACTGTTTTTT. Its translation: CASTEPGQGINEKLFF.

The chain has TRBV6-1 and TRBJ1-2; 9 nucleotides align to TRBD1. The trim removed 1 base at V and 8 bases at J, leaving 11 bases unmatched. CDR3 length equals 16 residues. CDR1 and CDR2 from the germline V gene are MNHNS and SASEGT. The CDR3 protein is CASSEGVGTGNNGYTF. The DNA of the CDR3 is TGTGCCAGCAGTGAAGGTGTTGGGACAGGGAATAACGGCTACACCTTC.

The CDR3 sequence: CASSSGTTSWSYEQYV. The CDR3 region has the DNA TGTGCCAGCAGTTCCGGGACCACCTCATGGTCCTACGAGCAGTACGTC. The V gene is TRBV28, the J gene TRBJ2-7; D could derive from TRBD1 or TRBD2 (5 bases each). CDR3 length: 16 amino acids. V lost 4 bases and J 1 base, leaving 17 bases between the germline ends. CDR1 and CDR2 from the germline V gene are MDHEN and SYDVKM.

V usage is TRBV5-5 and J usage is TRBJ1-4, with D unresolved. The CDR3 consists of 15 residues. Trimming took off 0 bases at V and 7 bases at J, with 13 bases between the two ends. CDR1 is SGHKS and CDR2 is YYEKEE in the germline V gene (reference sequence). The CDR3 loop is CASSLGPLESEKLFF. The CDR3 DNA reads TGTGCCAGCAGCTTGGGCCCCCTAGAGAGTGAAAAACTGTTTTTT.

The chain is built from TRBV11-2 and TRBJ2-5, with TRBD2 identical over 13 bases. The CDR3 has 16 amino acids. Per the germline V gene, CDR1 is SGHAT and CDR2 is FQNNGV. The trim removed 4 bases at V and 6 bases at J, leaving 8 bases unmatched. The CDR3 region has the DNA TGTGCCAGCAGCTCTAGGTGGACTAGCGGGGGACAGACCCAGTACTTC. It encodes CASSSRWTSGGQTQYF.

This clone was found a few times. The V gene is TRBV27, the J gene TRBJ1-2; 10 bases fit TRBD1. This CDR3 spans 13 amino acids. CDR1 MNHEY and CDR2 SMNVEV come from the germline V gene (reference sequence). V lost 5 bases to trimming and J lost 8 bases; unmatched junction nucleotides: 5. The CDR3 DNA reads TGTGCCAGCAGTGGGACAGGGGTTATGGGCTACACCTTC. Its translation is CASSGTGVMGYTF.

The V gene is TRBV19, the J gene TRBJ2-3; TRBD1 is a possible D gene (5 bases). The V and J ends lost 7 bases and 0 bases respectively, with 14 bases between them. The CDR3 covers 15 residues. CDR1 LNHDA and CDR2 SQIVND come from the germline V gene (reference sequence). The CDR3 DNA reads TGTGCCAGTAAGTCCCCAGGGTTAAGCACAGATACGCAGTATTTT. It specifies CASKSPGLSTDTQYF. The variable domain in full, completed from reference TRBV19 and TRBJ2-3, reads DGGITQSPKYLFRKEGQNVTLSCEQNLNHDAMYWYRQDPGQGLRLIYYSQIVNDFQKGDIAEGYSVSREKKESFPLTVTSAQKNPTAFYLCASKSPGLSTDTQYFGPGTRLTVL.

This clone occurred once. The chain recombines TRBV5-1 with TRBJ2-1; D tentatively fits TRBD1 or TRBD2 (5 bases each). The V end was cut by 1 base, the J end by 2 bases, with 10 bases between. The germline gives CDR1 SGHRS, CDR2 YFSETQ. The CDR3 runs to 15 residues. CDR3 sequence: CASSLMGVPYNEQFF. CDR3 sequence (DNA): TGCGCCAGCAGCTTGATGGGGGTCCCCTACAATGAGCAGTTCTTC.

This sequence joins TRBV9 and TRBJ1-1; tentatively, D is TRBD1 (6 bases). The CDR3 extends over 15 amino acids. Germline V lookup: CDR1 SGDLS, CDR2 YYNGEE. V gave up 4 bases and J gave up 5 bases, with 18 bases separating them. As DNA, the CDR3 is TGTGCCAGCAGCCTACCAAAGGGGGGGTTGACTGAAGCTTTCTTT. As protein: CASSLPKGGLTEAFF.

This clone was observed a handful of times. The gene calls are TRBV7-9 and TRBJ1-5; D perhaps matches TRBD1 (5 bases). With 4 bases removed from V and 0 bases from J, the gap between germline ends came to 10 bases. The CDR3 loop spans 15 amino acids. The germline V gene encodes CDR1 SEHNR and CDR2 FQNEAQ (reference sequence). The CDR3 DNA is TGTGCCAGCAGCTCCGGGGGGGATAGCAATCAGCCCCAGCATTTT. It is translated as CASSSGGDSNQPQHF.

V gene TRBV7-8 combines with J gene TRBJ2-5, with 10 bases that match TRBD2. Germline V lookup: CDR1 SGHVS, CDR2 FQNEAQ. The ends lost 6 bases at V and 5 bases at J; junction bases unmatched: 15. CDR3 length: 17 residues. CDR3 nucleotides: TGTGCCAGCAGGCCTAGCGGGAGACAGGGGCTGCTTGAGACCCAGTACTTC. This encodes CASRPSGRQGLLETQYF.

The V gene is TRBV6-5, the J gene TRBJ1-2; 8 bases align to TRBD1. CDR3 size: 15 residues. Per germline, CDR1 MNHEY and CDR2 SVGAGI. After removal of 5 bases from V and 0 bases from J, the junction contained 5 bases not matched to a gene. CDR3 in amino acids: CASSGQGAPNYGYTF. The DNA of the CDR3 is TGTGCCAGCAGTGGACAGGGAGCCCCTAACTATGGCTACACCTTC.

The chain carries TRBV6-1 and TRBJ1-2, with a weak D call TRBD1 (5 bases). V shed 1 base and J shed 4 bases, with 13 bases lying between them. The CDR3 runs to 15 residues. The germline V gene has CDR1 MNHNS and CDR2 SASEGT. The CDR3 coding sequence is TGTGCCAGCAGTGAAGGGCGGGGGAGGGCCTATGGCTACACCTTC. Its translation: CASSEGRGRAYGYTF.

V usage is TRBV6-5 and J usage is TRBJ1-2; perhaps TRBD1 as D (5 bases). CDR3 length: 13 residues. Germline values: CDR1 MNHEY, CDR2 SVGAGI. Trimming removed 8 bases from V and 4 bases from J, with 14 bases in between. CDR3 region: CASSGGSSYGYTF. CDR3 coding DNA: TGTGCCAGCTCTGGGGGATCATCCTATGGCTACACCTTC.

The chain has TRBV6-4 and TRBJ2-7; D may correspond to TRBD1 or TRBD2 (5 bases each). The CDR3 covers 14 residues. Per the germline V gene, CDR1 is MRHNA and CDR2 is SNTAGT. V lost 4 bases and J 2 bases, leaving 12 bases between the germline ends. Here the CDR3 reads CASSVRDGPYEQYF. For the CDR3, the DNA is TGTGCCAGCAGTGTCCGGGACGGACCCTACGAGCAGTACTTC.

The chain has TRBV6-1 and TRBJ1-3; D unresolved. The CDR3 runs to 14 residues. Trimming took 8 bases from V and 8 from J, leaving 19 bases between them. Germline-derived CDR1 and CDR2 are MNHNS and SASEGT. This CDR3 is CASQEGRRADTIYF. CDR3 sequence (DNA): TGTGCCAGCCAGGAGGGCCGGCGTGCGGACACCATATATTTT.

This sequence joins TRBV9 and TRBJ2-1, with 7 bases matching TRBD1. Per the germline V gene, CDR1 is SGDLS and CDR2 is YYNGEE. The CDR3 sequence is 16 residues long. V was pared by 2 bases and J by 5 bases, with 10 bases of the junction left unmatched. For the CDR3, the DNA is TGTGCCAGCAGCGTCAGGACAGGACTCGGGAACAATGAGCAGTTCTTC. It is translated as CASSVRTGLGNNEQFF.

The V gene is TRBV7-2, the J gene TRBJ2-3; 12 nucleotides line up with TRBD2. CDR1 and CDR2 from the germline V gene are SGHTA and FQGNSA. There are 16 residues in the CDR3. The ends lost 2 bases at V and 4 bases at J; junction bases unmatched: 4. The CDR3 nucleotides are TGTGCCAGCAGCTTACTAGCGGGGGGGCCCGCAGATACGCAGTATTTT. Translation: CASSLLAGGPADTQYF.

A note on this clone: The junction shows a germline mismatch at one end, possibly a read error. The chain links TRBV27 to TRBJ1-2, with 8 bases identical to TRBD1. Germline V gene sequence: CDR1 MNHEY, CDR2 SMNVEV (reference sequence). The CDR3 is 11 amino acids. The CDR3 sequence: CASSSFWTGNF. The DNA for the CDR3 is TGTGCCAGCAGCTCTTTTTGGACAGGGAACTTC.